This record concerns one TCR beta chain sequence. The same CDR3 is also encoded by other DNA sequences in this sample. These data are taken from a study of shared clonotypes between healthy human individuals. The overall study: A couple of women and three men aged 18 to 49 made up the donors. Per-donor plates numbered three CD4 naive, three CD4 memory, two CD8 naive and one CD8 memory.

CD45RO negativity and positive selection for CCR7 defined naive CD8 cells, a population that excluded terminally differentiated effector memory CD45RA+ cells. The table came from immunoSEQ multiplex PCR; TCRdb's copy has only in-frame clones and leaves some out. The profile shows around 2,100,000 clones, about 95% of them singletons. The junction had 5 bases not matched to a gene; V was cut back by 6 bases and J by 1 base. The CDR3 loop spans 14 amino acids. Per the germline V gene, CDR1 is LNHDA and CDR2 is SQIVND (reference sequence). The receptor was isolated from a man younger than 35 in good health. The sample consisted of naive CD8+ T cells sorted from blood. The chain is built from TRBV19 and TRBJ2-7; 8 nucleotides align to TRBD1. CDR3 amino acids: CASSPGTGSYEQYF. CDR3 bases: TGTGCCAGTAGCCCCGGGACAGGATCCTACGAGCAGTACTTC.